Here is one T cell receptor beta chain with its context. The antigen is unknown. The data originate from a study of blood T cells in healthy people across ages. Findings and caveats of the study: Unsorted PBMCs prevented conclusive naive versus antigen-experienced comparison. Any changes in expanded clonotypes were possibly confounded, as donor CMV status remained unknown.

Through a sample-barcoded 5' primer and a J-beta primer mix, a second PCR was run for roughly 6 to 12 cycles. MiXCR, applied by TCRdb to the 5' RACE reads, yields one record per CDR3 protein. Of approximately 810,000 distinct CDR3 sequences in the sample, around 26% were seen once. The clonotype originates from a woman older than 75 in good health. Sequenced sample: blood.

The CDR3 loop reads CASPPPSGKVSNEQFF. CDR3 DNA: TGTGCCAGCCCCCCGCCCAGCGGCAAGGTCAGCAATGAGCAGTTCTTC. This chain links TRBV28 with TRBJ2-1; D is possibly TRBD2 (5 bases). Deletions cut 8 bases from V and 6 bases from J, with 23 bases between. The CDR3 totals 16 residues. In germline, CDR1 is MDHEN, CDR2 SYDVKM.